The 15 T cell receptor beta chains in this list originate from one sample, sequenced in a study of low-dose radiotherapy and immunotherapy resistance in tumors. TRAV- and TRBV-specific primers, spanning alpha and beta chains, primed first-strand cDNA. Both a constant-region primer and a V-primer adapter served to amplify TCRs across about 20 PCR cycles. Each CDR3 protein is one row after TCRdb ran MiXCR on the reads. The repertoire holds roughly 9,500 distinct CDR3 sequences, with approximately 69% as singletons. These receptors were obtained from a human donor with advanced metastatic prostate, ovarian, gallbladder or colorectal cancer (not recorded which). This table probably holds off-target reads from a library built for another chain.

CDR3 nucleotides: TGCGCCAGCAGCCCGACAGGGCCAGAATATGGCTACACCTTC. It encodes CASSPTGPEYGYTF. The chain carries TRBV5-1 and TRBJ1-2; TRBD1 agrees at 7 bases. The J segment lost 5 bases and the V segment lost 4 bases, leaving 8 bases of the junction unmatched. The CDR3 sequence is 14 residues long. From germline, CDR1 is SGHRS and CDR2 YFSETQ. Looking up the rest from reference TRBV5-1 and TRBJ1-2 gives the full variable domain: KAGVTQTPRYLIKTRGQQVTLSCSPISGHRSVSWYQQTPGQGLQFLFEYFSETQRNKGNFPGRFSGRQFSNSRSEMNVSTLELGDSALYLCASSPTGPEYGYTFGSGTRLTVV.

The chain joins TRBV6-2 or TRBV6-3 to TRBJ1-5; D perhaps matches TRBD1 (5 bases). CDR1 is MNHEY and CDR2 is SVGEGT in the germline V gene. The V gene lost 5 bases and the J gene lost 2 bases, with 7 bases spanning the gap. The CDR3 has 13 residues. The CDR3 DNA follows: TGTGCCAGCAGTGGGGACGGCAATCAGCCCCAGCATTTT. It translates to CASSGDGNQPQHF.

This clonotype is large within its sample. This chain joins TRBV29-1 and TRBJ2-3, with 8 bases identical to TRBD2. There are 15 residues in the CDR3. The V and J ends lost 4 bases and 3 bases, in that order; junction bases with no gene match: 9. Germline-derived CDR1 and CDR2 are SQVTM and ANQGSEA. DNA of the CDR3: TGCAGCGTTGCCGGGACTAGGATATCGACAGATACGCAGTATTTT. Protein sequence: CSVAGTRISTDTQYF.

This chain joins TRBV6-7 and TRBJ2-1; 14 positions match TRBD2. TRBV6-7 is given ORF status, its function remaining uncertain. This CDR3 region has 16 residues. The junction had 6 bases not matched to a gene; V was cut back by 3 bases and J by 8 bases. The chain's CDR3 is CASSYPTSGGGHEQFF. In DNA, the CDR3 is TGTGCCAGCAGTTATCCGACTAGCGGGGGGGGACATGAGCAGTTCTTC.

V is TRBV2 and J is TRBJ2-3, with 8 bases aligning to TRBD1. After removal of 6 bases from V and 5 bases from J, the junction contained 4 bases not matched to a gene. There are 13 residues in the CDR3. CDR1 and CDR2 from the germline V gene are SNHLY and FYNNEI. The CDR3 loop is CASRSRGRDTQYF. In nucleotides, the CDR3 is TGTGCCAGCAGATCCAGGGGGCGAGATACGCAGTATTTT.

The J gene is TRBJ2-7, the V gene TRBV29-1; no clear D gene. V was shortened by 7 bases and J by 1 base, with 14 bases between the two germline ends. Per germline, CDR1 SQVTM and CDR2 ANQGSEA. CDR3 length: 13 residues. CDR3 region: CSALPLGSYEQYF. The CDR3 bases are TGCAGCGCACTCCCCCTGGGGTCCTACGAGCAGTACTTC.

This chain links TRBV6-2 or TRBV6-3 with TRBJ2-7; 11 bases map to TRBD2. The germline CDR1 and CDR2 sequences are MNHEY and SVGEGT. This CDR3 comprises 15 residues. The V and J ends lost 5 bases and 5 bases, in that order; junction bases with no gene match: 8. CDR3 protein: CASSQSSGGLDEQYF. As DNA, the CDR3 is TGTGCCAGCAGTCAATCTAGCGGGGGGCTGGACGAGCAGTACTTC.

The chain has TRBV11-2 and TRBJ1-2, with no clear D. This CDR3 comprises 13 residues. The V end lost 5 bases, the J end lost 5 bases, and 12 bases lay between the germline ends. Germline assignment: CDR1 SGHAT and CDR2 FQNNGV. CDR3 bases: TGTGCCAGCAGCCCCGCCGCGGGGTATGGCTACACCTTC. Amino acids: CASSPAAGYGYTF. The whole variable domain, filled in from reference TRBV11-2 and TRBJ1-2, reads EAGVAQSPRYKIIEKRQSVAFWCNPISGHATLYWYQQILGQGPKLLIQFQNNGVVDDSQLPKDRFSAERLKGVDSTLKIQPAKLEDSAVYLCASSPAAGYGYTFGSGTRLTVV.

The chain carries TRBV3-1 and TRBJ2-7, with D unclear. Germline CDR1 reads LGHDT; CDR2 reads YNNKEL (reference sequence). This CDR3 region has 13 residues. Trimming cost V 0 bases and J 8 bases, with 11 bases left between them. The DNA for the CDR3 is TGTGCCAGCAGCCAAGATAATAGCCTACAGCAGTACTTC. Amino acids: CASSQDNSLQQYF.

The rearrangement joins TRBV28 to TRBJ2-7, with D possibly TRBD1 on 6 matching bases. V was pared by 6 bases and J by 6 bases, with 12 bases between. The CDR3 extends over 12 amino acids. Looked up from germline, CDR1 is MDHEN and CDR2 is SYDVKM. The CDR3 here is CASRNRVGEQYF. The CDR3 nucleotides read TGTGCCAGCAGAAACAGGGTCGGCGAGCAGTACTTC.

This clonotype was observed a handful of times. The J gene is TRBJ2-2, the V gene TRBV6-6, with a weak D call TRBD2 (5 bases). V lost 6 bases to trimming and J lost 5 bases, with 16 bases between them. The CDR3 totals 15 residues. The germline V gene encodes CDR1 MNHNY and CDR2 SVGAGI (reference sequence). The CDR3 here is CASSVALVGTGELFF. CDR3 bases: TGTGCCAGCAGCGTAGCGTTGGTGGGAACCGGGGAGCTGTTTTTT.

The gene calls are TRBV23-1 and TRBJ2-5, with a possible D match to TRBD2 (6 bases). TRBV23-1 is recorded as an ORF, its role being uncertain. The ends were cut back, 0 bases at V and 5 bases at J, with 13 bases in the middle. The CDR3 covers 15 residues. The CDR3: CASSQSWDGGETQYF. CDR3 sequence (DNA): TGCGCCAGCAGTCAATCGTGGGACGGAGGGGAGACCCAGTACTTC.

The chain carries TRBV7-8 and TRBJ2-2; the match to TRBD2 covers 9 bases. The V and J ends lost 1 base and 4 bases, in that order; junction bases with no gene match: 1. The CDR3 extends over 15 amino acids. CDR1 SGHVS and CDR2 FQNEAQ come from the germline V gene. The CDR3 DNA is TGTGCCAGCAGCTTAGAACTAGCGGGCACCGGGGAGCTGTTTTTT. Protein product: CASSLELAGTGELFF.

This chain connects TRBV7-9 to TRBJ2-5, with a tentative D call TRBD1 (7 bases). CDR1 and CDR2 (germline): SEHNR, FQNEAQ (reference sequence). The CDR3 is 14 amino acids. V was shortened by 4 bases and J by 3 bases, with 12 bases between the two germline ends. The CDR3 sequence: CASSSPRGEETQYF. DNA for the CDR3: TGTGCCAGCAGCTCACCCAGGGGGGAAGAGACCCAGTACTTC.

This chain links TRBV30 with TRBJ2-5; 9 bases agree with TRBD1. The CDR3 runs to 14 residues. In germline, CDR1 is GTSNPN, CDR2 SVGIG (reference sequence). J gave up 4 bases and V 4 bases, and 7 bases lay outside the gene matches. CDR3 in amino acids: CAWIERTGVETQYF. As DNA, the CDR3 is TGTGCCTGGATCGAAAGGACAGGGGTAGAGACCCAGTACTTC. Supplemented by reference TRBV30 and TRBJ2-5, the full variable domain reads SQTIHQWPATLVQPVGSPLSLECTVEGTSNPNLYWYRQAAGRGLQLLFYSVGIGQISSEVPQNLSASRPQDRQFILSSKKLLLSDSGFYLCAWIERTGVETQYFGPGTRLLVL.